This T cell receptor beta chain was profiled in a study of cytomegalovirus exposure and HLA in healthy donors. Study-level results: Later, an analysis found that common viral pathogens appeared to be linked with several of the most significant clusters.

The CDR3 is 13 amino acids. Germline values: CDR1 MNHEY, CDR2 SVGAGI. Trimming cost V 5 bases and J 1 base; bases outside gene matches: 2. The study ran its PCR with 60 Vbeta and 13 Jbeta primers. TCRdb's copy holds only in-frame clones and misses some; the assay was immunoSEQ multiplex PCR. The table has roughly 150,000 clones, about 74% seen once; the top ten hold over 2%. A word on this clone: The antigen remains unidentified.

The origin of this receptor is a young man in good health and CMV-seronegative. Source material: PBMCs. V gene TRBV6-5 combines with J gene TRBJ2-7; 7 bases align to TRBD1. DNA of the CDR3: TGTGCCAGCAGTCACAGGGGTTCCTACGAGCAGTACTTC. Its translation is CASSHRGSYEQYF.